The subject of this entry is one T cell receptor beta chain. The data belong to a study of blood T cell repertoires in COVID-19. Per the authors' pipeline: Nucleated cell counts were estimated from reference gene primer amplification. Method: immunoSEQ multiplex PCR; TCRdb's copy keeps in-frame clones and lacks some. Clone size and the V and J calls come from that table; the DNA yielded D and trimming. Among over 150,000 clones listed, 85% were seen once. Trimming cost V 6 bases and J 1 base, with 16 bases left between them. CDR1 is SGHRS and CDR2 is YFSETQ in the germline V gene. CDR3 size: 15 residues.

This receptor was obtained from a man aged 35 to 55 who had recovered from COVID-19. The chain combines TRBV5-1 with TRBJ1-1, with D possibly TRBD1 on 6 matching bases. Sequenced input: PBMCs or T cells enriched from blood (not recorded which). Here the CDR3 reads CASTLTGPGNTEAFF. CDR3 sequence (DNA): TGCGCCAGCACCCTGACAGGCCCTGGGAACACTGAAGCTTTCTTT.